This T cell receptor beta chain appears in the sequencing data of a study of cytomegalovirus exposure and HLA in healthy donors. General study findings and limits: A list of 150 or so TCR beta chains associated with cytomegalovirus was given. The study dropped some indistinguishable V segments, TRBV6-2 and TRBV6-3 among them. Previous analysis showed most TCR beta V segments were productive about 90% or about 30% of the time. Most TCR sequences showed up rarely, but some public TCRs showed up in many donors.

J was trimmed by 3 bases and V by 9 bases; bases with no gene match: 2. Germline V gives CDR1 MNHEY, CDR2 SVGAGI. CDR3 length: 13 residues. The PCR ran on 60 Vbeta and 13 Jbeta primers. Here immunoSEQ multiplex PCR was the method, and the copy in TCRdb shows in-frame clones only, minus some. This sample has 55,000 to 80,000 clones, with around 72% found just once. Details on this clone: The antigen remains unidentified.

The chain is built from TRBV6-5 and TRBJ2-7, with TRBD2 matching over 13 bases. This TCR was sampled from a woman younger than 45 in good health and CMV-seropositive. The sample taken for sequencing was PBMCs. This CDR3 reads CASRTSGSYEQYF. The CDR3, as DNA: TGTGCCAGTCGGACTAGCGGGAGCTACGAGCAGTACTTC.